What follows are 3 T cell receptor beta chains derived from one specimen sequenced in a study of blood T cells in healthy people across ages. Together with a sample-barcoded 5' primer, a J-beta primer mix was included in a second PCR lasting roughly 6 to 12 cycles. TCRdb independently ran MiXCR on the 5' RACE reads; one entry per CDR3 protein. The sample consists of approximately 830,000 distinct CDR3 sequences, 55% to 65% of them appearing once. Material for sequencing was blood. Receptors were obtained from a man younger than 40 in good health.

This chain joins TRBV7-9 and TRBJ1-1, with TRBD1 as a possible D gene (5 bases). Trimming took 5 bases from V and 4 from J, leaving 14 bases between them. Germline lookup yields CDR1 SEHNR and CDR2 FQNEAQ (reference sequence). CDR3 length: 14 residues. The CDR3 is CASSQGYGGTEAFF. CDR3 coding DNA: TGTGCCAGCAGCCAAGGGTACGGGGGCACTGAAGCTTTCTTT. Complete variable domain (other parts from reference TRBV7-9 and TRBJ1-1): DTGVSQNPRHKITKRGQNVTFRCDPISEHNRLYWYRQTLGQGPEFLTYFQNEAQLEKSRLLSDRFSAERPKGSFSTLEIQRTEQGDSAMYLCASSQGYGGTEAFFGQGTRLTVV.

The table lists this clonotype with a count of one. An end of the junction does not agree with germline; a read error may underlie this. The chain couples TRBV7-9 to TRBJ2-7; D ambiguous. The CDR3 runs 11 residues. Germline V gene lookup returns CDR1 SEHNR and CDR2 FQNEAQ (reference sequence). CDR3 loop: CASSYSYVQYF. The CDR3 bases are TGTGCCAGCAGCTATTCCTACGTGCAGTACTTC.

CDR3 bases: TGCGCCAGCAGCCAAGATCCGGGGGGAAACATTCAGTACTTC. Its protein is CASSQDPGGNIQYF. The chain recombines TRBV4-3 with TRBJ2-4; 7 bases agree with TRBD2. CDR3 size: 14 residues. The V gene end was trimmed by 0 bases and the J gene end by 6 bases; junction bases not matched to a gene: 2. Germline assignment: CDR1 LGHNA and CDR2 YSLEER.